Each of the 2 T cell receptor beta chains below was sequenced from the same sample in a study of shared clonotypes between healthy human individuals. Measured with immunoSEQ multiplex PCR; TCRdb has only the in-frame clones, and not every one. The profile covers some 650,000 clones, with less than 98% appearing a single time and around 0.06% taken by the ten largest. Sequences were obtained from naive CD4+ T cells sorted from blood. Documented subset: CD45RA+ positively selected. The receptor set was obtained from a woman aged 25 to 39 in good health.

The chain carries TRBV10-3 and TRBJ1-5; possible D gene TRBD1, 6 bases. V was shortened by 0 bases and J by 6 bases, with 6 bases between the two germline ends. The V gene's germline CDR1 is ENHRY and CDR2 SYGVKD. The CDR3 runs 13 residues. CDR3 region: CAISESTGQPQHF. The DNA of the CDR3 is TGTGCCATCAGTGAGTCGACAGGTCAGCCCCAGCATTTT.

V usage is TRBV5-1 and J usage is TRBJ2-1, with D unclear. CDR1 SGHRS and CDR2 YFSETQ come from the germline V gene. The CDR3 extends over 12 amino acids. V was trimmed by 0 bases and J by 8 bases, leaving 6 bases between them. The chain's CDR3 is CASSLVLDEQFF. The CDR3 DNA reads as TGCGCCAGCAGCTTGGTTTTAGATGAGCAGTTCTTC.